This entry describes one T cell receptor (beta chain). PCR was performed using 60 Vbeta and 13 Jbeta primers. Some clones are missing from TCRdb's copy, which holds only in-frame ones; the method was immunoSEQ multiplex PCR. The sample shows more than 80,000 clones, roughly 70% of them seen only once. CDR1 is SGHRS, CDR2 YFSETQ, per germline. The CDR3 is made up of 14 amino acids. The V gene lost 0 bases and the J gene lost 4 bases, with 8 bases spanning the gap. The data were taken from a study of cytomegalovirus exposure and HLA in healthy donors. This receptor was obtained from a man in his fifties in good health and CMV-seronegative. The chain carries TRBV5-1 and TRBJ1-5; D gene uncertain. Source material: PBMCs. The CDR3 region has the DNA TGCGCCAGCAGCTTGGTTAGCGGAAATCAGCCCCAGCATTTT. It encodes CASSLVSGNQPQHF.